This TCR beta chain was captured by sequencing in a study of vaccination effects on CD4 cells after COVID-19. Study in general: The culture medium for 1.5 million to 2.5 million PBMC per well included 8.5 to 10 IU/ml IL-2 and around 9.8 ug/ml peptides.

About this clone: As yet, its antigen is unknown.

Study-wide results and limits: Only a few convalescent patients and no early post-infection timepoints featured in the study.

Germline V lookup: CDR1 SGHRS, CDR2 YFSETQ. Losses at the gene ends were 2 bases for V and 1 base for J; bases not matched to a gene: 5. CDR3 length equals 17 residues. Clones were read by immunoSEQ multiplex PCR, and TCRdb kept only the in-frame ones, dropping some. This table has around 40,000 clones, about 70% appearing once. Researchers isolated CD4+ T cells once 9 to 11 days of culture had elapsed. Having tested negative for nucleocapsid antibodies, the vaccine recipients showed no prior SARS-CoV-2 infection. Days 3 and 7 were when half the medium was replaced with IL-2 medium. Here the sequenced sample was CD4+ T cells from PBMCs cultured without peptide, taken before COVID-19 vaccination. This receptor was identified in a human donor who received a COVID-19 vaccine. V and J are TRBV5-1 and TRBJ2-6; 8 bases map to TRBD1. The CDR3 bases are TGCGCCAGCAGCTTTACAGGGGGGACTTCTGGGGCCAACGTCCTGACTTTC. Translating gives CASSFTGGTSGANVLTF.